This T cell receptor beta chain is from a study of T-cell memory formation after mild COVID-19. The overall study: In these data, TCR clusters were largely donor specific.

TCRdb used MiXCR to reprocess the 5' RACE reads, holding one entry per CDR3 protein. The data contain more than 100,000 distinct CDR3 sequences, over 15% of them seen just once; the ten biggest clones take up roughly 5.2%. Trimming cost V 3 bases and J 4 bases, with 12 bases left between them. This CDR3 contains 15 residues. Looked up from germline, CDR1 is SGHTA and CDR2 is FQGTGA. This clonotype has only a few counts. The sample consisted of PBMCs or a T cell subset sorted from them (not recorded which). The V call is TRBV7-3, the J call TRBJ2-2; possible D gene TRBD1, 6 bases. This sequence was found in a man between 18 and 29 years old who had mild COVID-19 (a few samples of this study predate the infection). Cell type and time point are not known. The CDR3 protein is CASSFTGRGTGELFF. In DNA form, the CDR3 reads TGTGCCAGCAGCTTTACGGGCAGGGGCACCGGGGAGCTGTTTTTT.